This TCR beta chain was recorded in a study of blood T cell repertoires in COVID-19. As originally analysed: Amplification of reference gene primers provided the estimated nucleated cell counts. TCRdb's table, derived via immunoSEQ multiplex PCR, lists solely in-frame clones and lacks some. The D gene and trimming were derived from the DNA, and the V and J assignments and clone size from that table. Of approximately 110,000 clones listed, 75% to 90% were seen once; the top ten hold 7.9%. CDR1 SGHKS and CDR2 YYEKEE come from the germline V gene (reference sequence). Unmatched junction bases numbered 5, after V lost 4 bases and J lost 3 bases. This CDR3 region has 14 residues.

Sequenced input: peripheral blood. This rearrangement joins TRBV5-5 to TRBJ2-7, with 9 bases aligning to TRBD1. This sequence was found in an older man with acute or convalescent COVID-19. This CDR3 reads CASSTADRGYEQYF. For the CDR3, the DNA is TGTGCCAGCAGCACCGCGGACAGGGGCTACGAGCAGTACTTC.